This T cell receptor beta chain originates from a study of CD8 T cells in ankylosing spondylitis. The CDR3 sequence is 15 residues long. Trimming removed 5 bases at V and 0 bases at J, with 13 bases between. TCRdb ran MiXCR on the 5' RACE reads and lists one entry per CDR3 protein. This table holds 200,000 to 300,000 distinct CDR3 sequences, roughly a third found once. V gene TRBV12-3 or TRBV12-4 combines with J gene TRBJ1-1; possibly TRBD1 for D (5 bases). This sequence originates from a male donor with ankylosing spondylitis or in good health (not recorded which). Sequencing was carried out using blood, either unsorted or a sorted T cell fraction (not recorded which). The CDR3, as DNA: TGTGCCAGCAGTCCTAAGGGGCTACTGAACACTGAAGCTTTCTTT. It encodes CASSPKGLLNTEAFF.